This T cell receptor (beta chain) was recovered during a study of monozygotic twins with inflammatory bowel disease. CDR1 is LGHNA and CDR2 is YSLEER in the germline V gene. The CDR3 totals 15 residues. Following a re-call of the 5' RACE reads, TCRdb has one entry per CDR3 protein and lacks DNA. The sample holds approximately 400,000 distinct CDR3 sequences. The rearrangement links TRBV4-3 to TRBJ2-2. The sequenced sample consisted of blood. The receptor comes from a human donor with ulcerative colitis or Crohn's disease, or a healthy co-twin of an affected twin (not recorded which). The CDR3 spells CASSQAAVGTGELFF.